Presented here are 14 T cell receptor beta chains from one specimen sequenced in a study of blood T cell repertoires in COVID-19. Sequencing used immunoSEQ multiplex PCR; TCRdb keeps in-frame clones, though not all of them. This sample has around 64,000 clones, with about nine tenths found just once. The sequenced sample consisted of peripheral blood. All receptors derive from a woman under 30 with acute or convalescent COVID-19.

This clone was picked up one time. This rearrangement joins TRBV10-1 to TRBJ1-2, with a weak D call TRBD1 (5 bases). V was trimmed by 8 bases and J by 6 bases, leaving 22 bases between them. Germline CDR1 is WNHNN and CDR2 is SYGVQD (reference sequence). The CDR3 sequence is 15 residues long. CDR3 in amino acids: CASSSGAKRRDGYTF. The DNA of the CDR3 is TGCGCCAGCTCATCTGGGGCCAAACGACGGGATGGCTACACCTTC.

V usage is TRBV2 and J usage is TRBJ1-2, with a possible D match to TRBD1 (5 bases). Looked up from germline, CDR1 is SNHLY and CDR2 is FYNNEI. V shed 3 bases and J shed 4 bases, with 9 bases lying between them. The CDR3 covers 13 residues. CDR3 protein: CASSEGGSYGYTF. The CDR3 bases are TGTGCCAGCAGTGAGGGGGGTTCCTATGGCTACACCTTC.

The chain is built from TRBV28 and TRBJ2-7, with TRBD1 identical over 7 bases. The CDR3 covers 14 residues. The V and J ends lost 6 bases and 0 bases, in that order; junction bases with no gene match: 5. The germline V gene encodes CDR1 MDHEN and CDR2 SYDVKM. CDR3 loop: CASSLTGTSYEQYF. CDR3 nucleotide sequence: TGTGCCAGCAGCCTGACAGGGACCTCCTACGAGCAGTACTTC.

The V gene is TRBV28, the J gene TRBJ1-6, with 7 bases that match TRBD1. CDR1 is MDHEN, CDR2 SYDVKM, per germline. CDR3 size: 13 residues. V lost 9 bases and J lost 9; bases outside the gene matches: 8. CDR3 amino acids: CASTTGDGSPLHF. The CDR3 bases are TGTGCCAGTACAACAGGGGATGGTTCACCCCTCCACTTT.

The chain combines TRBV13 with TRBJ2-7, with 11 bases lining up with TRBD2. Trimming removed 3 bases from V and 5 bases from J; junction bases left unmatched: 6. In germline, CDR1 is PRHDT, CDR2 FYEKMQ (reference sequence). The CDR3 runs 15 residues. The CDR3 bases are TGTGCCAGCAGCTTCGGACTAGCGGGCTCAAACGAGCAGTACTTC. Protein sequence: CASSFGLAGSNEQYF.

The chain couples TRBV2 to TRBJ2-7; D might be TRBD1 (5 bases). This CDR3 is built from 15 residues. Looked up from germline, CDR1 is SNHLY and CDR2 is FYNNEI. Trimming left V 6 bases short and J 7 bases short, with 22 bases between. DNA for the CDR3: TGTGCCAGCAGCGCGAATCAGGGCCCCTTGAGGGAGCAGTACTTC. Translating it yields CASSANQGPLREQYF. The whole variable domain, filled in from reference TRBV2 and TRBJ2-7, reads EPEVTQTPSHQVTQMGQEVILRCVPISNHLYFYWYRQILGQKVEFLVSFYNNEISEKSEIFDDQFSVERPDGSNFTLKIRSTKLEDSAMYFCASSANQGPLREQYFGPGTRLTVT.

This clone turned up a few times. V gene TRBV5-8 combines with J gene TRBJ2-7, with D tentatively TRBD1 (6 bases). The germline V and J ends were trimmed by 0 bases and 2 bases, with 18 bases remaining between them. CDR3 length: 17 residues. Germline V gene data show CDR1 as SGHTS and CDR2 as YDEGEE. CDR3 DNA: TGTGCCAGCAGCTTGGGACAAACCGGGACACCAACCTACGAGCAGTACTTC. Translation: CASSLGQTGTPTYEQYF.

The CDR3 is CATSRRLAGSTDTQYF. Written as DNA, the CDR3 is TGTGCCACCAGCAGAAGACTAGCGGGGTCCACAGATACGCAGTATTTT. V usage is TRBV15 and J usage is TRBJ2-3; 11 bases align to TRBD2. CDR3 size: 16 residues. With V trimmed by 2 bases and J by 2 bases, 3 bases remained unmatched. Germline V lookup: CDR1 LNHNV, CDR2 YYDKDF (reference sequence).

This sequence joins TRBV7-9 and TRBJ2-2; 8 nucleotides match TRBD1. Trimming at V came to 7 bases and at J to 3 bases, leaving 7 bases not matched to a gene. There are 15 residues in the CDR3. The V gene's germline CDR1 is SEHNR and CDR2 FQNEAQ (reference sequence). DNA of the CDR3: TGTGCCAGCACCTCGACAGGGGTATACACCGGGGAGCTGTTTTTT. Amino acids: CASTSTGVYTGELFF.

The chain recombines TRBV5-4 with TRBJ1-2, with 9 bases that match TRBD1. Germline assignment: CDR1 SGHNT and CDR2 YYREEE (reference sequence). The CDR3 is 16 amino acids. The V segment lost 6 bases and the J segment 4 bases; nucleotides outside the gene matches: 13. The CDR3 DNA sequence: TGTGCCAGCACCGTGGGGGGACAGGGAACCACCTATGGCTACACCTTC. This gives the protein CASTVGGQGTTYGYTF.

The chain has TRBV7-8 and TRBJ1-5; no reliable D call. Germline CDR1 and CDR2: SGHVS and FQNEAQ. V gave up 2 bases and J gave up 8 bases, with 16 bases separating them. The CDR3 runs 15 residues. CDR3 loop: CASSLNAVPSEPQHF. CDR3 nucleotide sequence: TGTGCCAGCAGCTTAAATGCGGTCCCCTCTGAGCCCCAGCATTTT.

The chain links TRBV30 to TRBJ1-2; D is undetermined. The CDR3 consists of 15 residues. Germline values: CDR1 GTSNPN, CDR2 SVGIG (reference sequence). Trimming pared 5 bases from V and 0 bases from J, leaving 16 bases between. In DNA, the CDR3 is TGTGCCTGGTCACCTCAGGTTTTATCTAACTATGGCTACACCTTC. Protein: CAWSPQVLSNYGYTF. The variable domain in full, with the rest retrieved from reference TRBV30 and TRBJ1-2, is SQTIHQWPATLVQPVGSPLSLECTVEGTSNPNLYWYRQAAGRGLQLLFYSVGIGQISSEVPQNLSASRPQDRQFILSSKKLLLSDSGFYLCAWSPQVLSNYGYTFGSGTRLTVV.

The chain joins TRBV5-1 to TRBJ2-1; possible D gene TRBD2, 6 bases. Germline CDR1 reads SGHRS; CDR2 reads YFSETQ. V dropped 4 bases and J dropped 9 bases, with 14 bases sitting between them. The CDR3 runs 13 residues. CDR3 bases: TGCGCCAGCAGCCCCGCTGGAGGGAGTGAGCAGTTCTTC. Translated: CASSPAGGSEQFF.

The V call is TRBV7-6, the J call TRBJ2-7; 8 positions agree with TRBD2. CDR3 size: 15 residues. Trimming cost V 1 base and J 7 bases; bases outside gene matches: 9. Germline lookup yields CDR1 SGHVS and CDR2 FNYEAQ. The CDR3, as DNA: TGTGCCAGCAGCTTAGGGGCGGTCGGGGGGGGTGAGCAGTACTTC. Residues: CASSLGAVGGGEQYF.